The subject of this entry is one TCR beta chain. The data were obtained in a study of OX40 agonist ivuxolimab in advanced cancers. Study-wide context: Those treated in dose escalation had hepatocellular carcinoma, melanoma, renal cell cancer or head and neck cancer.

The CDR3 contains 15 residues. Germline loops: CDR1 SNHLY, CDR2 FYNNEI. V lost 3 bases to trimming and J lost 3 bases, with 13 bases between them. Libraries were prepared by immunoSEQ multiplex PCR; TCRdb keeps only in-frame clonotypes and omits some of them. The sample yields tens of thousands of clones, just over 90% seen once. The sample was CD4+ or CD8+ T cells sorted from blood, taken in a trial of the OX40 agonist ivuxolimab. The clonotype originates from an adult with an advanced solid tumor such as melanoma, head and neck, liver or kidney cancer. The V and J genes are TRBV2 and TRBJ2-3, with D perhaps matching TRBD1 (6 bases). DNA of the CDR3: TGTGCCAGCAGTGACCCAGGGGCGAGGACAGATACGCAGTATTTT. Protein product: CASSDPGARTDTQYF.